The T cell receptor beta chain under discussion was sequenced for a study of T cells in Graves' hyperthyroidism and ophthalmopathy. Patients were excluded because of uncontrolled infection, other autoimmune disease, pregnancy or lactation. Based on clinical symptoms, serum thyroxine and TRAb, thyroid ultrasound and orbital computed tomography, diagnoses were reached. The PBMCs were sourced from fresh peripheral blood (around 9.9 ml). TCR beta CDR3 sequences were amplified from RNA transcripts. HTBI primers were used for first-round RT-PCR of the TCR CDR3. TCRdb itself ran the multiplex PCR reads through MiXCR, one entry per CDR3 protein. The repertoire holds more than 350,000 distinct CDR3 sequences, about 17% seen once, with around a third in the top ten. This receptor was identified in a woman in her 30s with Graves' hyperthyroidism that later progressed to Graves' ophthalmopathy. Sequences were obtained from blood.

CDR3 protein: CASSPNLLNTEAFF. The CDR3 bases are TGCGCCAGCAGCCCAAACTTATTGAACACTGAAGCTTTCTTT. The V gene is TRBV4-1, the J gene TRBJ1-1; D call uncertain. Per germline, CDR1 MGHRA and CDR2 YSYEKL. Deletions cut 4 bases from V and 0 bases from J, with 9 bases between. The CDR3 loop spans 14 amino acids.